This T cell receptor beta chain appears in the sequencing data of a study of shared clonotypes between healthy human individuals. TCRdb's table, derived via immunoSEQ multiplex PCR, lists solely in-frame clones and lacks some. Seen here are 2 million to 2.5 million clones, over 90% observed once, and the top ten hold about 0.41%. Trimming took 1 base from V and 2 from J, leaving 9 bases between them. Germline CDR1 reads SGHRS; CDR2 reads YFSETQ. This CDR3 is 14 amino acids long. The sample comprised naive CD4+ T cells from PBMCs. Noted subset: CD45RA+ positively selected. The source of this sequence is a man between 18 and 29 years old in good health. Some clones in this sample may be carry-over from other donors' samples. The rearrangement joins TRBV5-1 to TRBJ1-2, with D uncertain. CDR3 residues: CASSLSSGNYGYTF. CDR3 nucleotides: TGCGCCAGCAGCTTGAGTAGTGGGAACTATGGCTACACCTTC.